The 29 T cell receptor beta chains in this list originate from one sample, sequenced in a study of cytomegalovirus exposure and HLA in healthy donors. Primers included in the PCR were 60 Vbeta and 13 Jbeta primers. The data were produced by immunoSEQ multiplex PCR, yet TCRdb's version contains in-frame clones alone and is incomplete. The repertoire consists of around 67,000 clones, with 75% to 90% occurring once and the leading ten covering 12%. The material sequenced was PBMCs. The receptor source for this set is a woman under 40 in good health and CMV-seropositive.

This clone showed up just a few times. In DNA form, the CDR3 reads TGTGCCAGCTCAACCGCTATCCATGGTGAAGCTTTCTTT. Translating gives CASSTAIHGEAFF. This rearrangement joins TRBV18 to TRBJ1-1; D call uncertain. This CDR3 has 13 residues. Deletions cut 5 bases from V and 7 bases from J, with 14 bases between. CDR1 and CDR2 from the germline V gene are KGHSH and LQKENI. Full variable domain (missing parts from reference TRBV18 and TRBJ1-1): NAGVMQNPRHLVRRRGQEARLRCSPMKGHSHVYWYRQLPEEGLKFMVYLQKENIIDESGMPKERFSAEFPKEGPSILRIQQVVRGDSAAYFCASSTAIHGEAFFGQGTRLTVV.

The rearrangement links TRBV5-1 to TRBJ1-2; 12 nucleotides agree with TRBD1. This CDR3 is built from 15 residues. The V and J ends lost 2 bases and 4 bases, in that order; junction bases with no gene match: 3. Per germline, CDR1 SGHRS and CDR2 YFSETQ. CDR3 sequence reads: CASSFGTGGTYGYTF. CDR3 DNA sequence: TGCGCCAGCAGCTTCGGGACAGGGGGCACCTATGGCTACACCTTC.

This clone was recorded only once. The chain has TRBV30 and TRBJ2-1; tentatively, D is TRBD2 (5 bases). V was cut by 0 bases and J by 7 bases, with 10 bases left in between. The germline gives CDR1 GTSNPN, CDR2 SVGIG (reference sequence). The CDR3 covers 13 residues. The CDR3 protein is CAWSVGGGNEQFF. The CDR3 DNA is TGTGCCTGGAGTGTAGGCGGCGGGAATGAGCAGTTCTTC. Full variable domain (rest looked up from reference TRBV30 and TRBJ2-1): SQTIHQWPATLVQPVGSPLSLECTVEGTSNPNLYWYRQAAGRGLQLLFYSVGIGQISSEVPQNLSASRPQDRQFILSSKKLLLSDSGFYLCAWSVGGGNEQFFGPGTRLTVL.

The chain couples TRBV19 to TRBJ1-1; TRBD1 is a possible D gene (5 bases). V was clipped by 1 base and J by 1 base, with 13 bases between them. The CDR3 covers 16 residues. Germline V CDR1 and CDR2: LNHDA, SQIVND (reference sequence). The CDR3 DNA sequence: TGTGCCAGTAGTATAGTAAGGGGCGCGGAGAACACTGAAGCTTTCTTT. Protein product: CASSIVRGAENTEAFF.

The chain is built from TRBV19 and TRBJ2-1; 10 nucleotides agree with TRBD2. The CDR3 loop spans 17 amino acids. J gave up 6 bases and V 5 bases, and 13 bases lay outside the gene matches. Per the germline V gene, CDR1 is LNHDA and CDR2 is SQIVND (reference sequence). The CDR3 DNA reads TGTGCCAGTAGTTCTTCGCGACGACTAGCGGGCCTCAATGAGCAGTTCTTC. It yields the protein CASSSSRRLAGLNEQFF.

The rearrangement links TRBV6-5 to TRBJ2-1; 10 bases agree with TRBD2. J was trimmed by 6 bases and V by 7 bases; bases with no gene match: 9. CDR1 MNHEY and CDR2 SVGAGI come from the germline V gene. This CDR3 is 15 amino acids long. The CDR3 loop is CASTPLAGDANEQFF. The CDR3 nucleotides are TGTGCCAGCACCCCCCTAGCGGGAGATGCCAATGAGCAGTTCTTC.

The chain combines TRBV9 with TRBJ2-7; TRBD2 agrees at 7 bases. The J segment lost 3 bases and the V segment lost 4 bases, leaving 13 bases of the junction unmatched. The CDR3 extends over 16 amino acids. Germline loops: CDR1 SGDLS, CDR2 YYNGEE. CDR3 protein: CASSRNLGTTYYEQYF. CDR3 nucleotide sequence: TGTGCCAGCAGCAGAAACCTCGGGACTACGTACTACGAGCAGTACTTC.

The V and J genes are TRBV2 and TRBJ2-7; 11 positions match TRBD2. Trimming at V came to 5 bases and at J to 6 bases, leaving 6 bases not matched to a gene. This CDR3 spans 14 amino acids. CDR1 and CDR2 (germline): SNHLY, FYNNEI. The CDR3 nucleotides are TGTGCCAGCAGTACTAGCGGGAGTTTAGGCGAGCAGTACTTC. The encoded protein is CASSTSGSLGEQYF.

The rearrangement joins TRBV7-2 to TRBJ2-7; 8 bases line up with TRBD1. This CDR3 region has 14 residues. The V and J ends lost 3 bases and 6 bases, in that order; junction bases with no gene match: 7. The germline gives CDR1 SGHTA, CDR2 FQGNSA. In DNA form, the CDR3 reads TGTGCCAGCAGCTTTGGACAGGGTGGGGCCGAGCAGTACTTC. Protein sequence: CASSFGQGGAEQYF.

V gene TRBV10-1 combines with J gene TRBJ2-2, with 7 bases identical to TRBD2. After removal of 9 bases from V and 4 bases from J, the junction contained 8 bases not matched to a gene. Germline CDR1 and CDR2: WNHNN and SYGVQD (reference sequence). The CDR3 spans 14 residues. CDR3: CASKRTSGTGELFF. The CDR3 DNA reads as TGCGCCAGTAAAAGGACTAGTGGCACCGGGGAGCTGTTTTTT.

The chain carries TRBV9 and TRBJ2-7; TRBD1 aligns across 9 bases. The CDR3 totals 16 residues. Losses at the gene ends were 1 base for V and 2 bases for J; bases not matched to a gene: 7. The germline V gene encodes CDR1 SGDLS and CDR2 YYNGEE. The CDR3 DNA is TGTGCCAGCAGCGTATCCGGGACAGGGTTAACCTACGAGCAGTACTTC. Residues: CASSVSGTGLTYEQYF. The full variable domain, rest sourced from reference TRBV9 and TRBJ2-7, is DSGVTQTPKHLITATGQRVTLRCSPRSGDLSVYWYQQSLDQGLQFLIQYYNGEERAKGNILERFSAQQFPDLHSELNLSSLELGDSALYFCASSVSGTGLTYEQYFGPGTRLTVT.

This sequence joins TRBV9 and TRBJ1-2; D uncertain. The CDR3 contains 15 residues. Germline CDR1 is SGDLS and CDR2 is YYNGEE. V lost 3 bases to trimming and J lost 1 base, with 13 bases between them. CDR3 protein: CASSGNSLNNYGYTF. For the CDR3, the DNA is TGTGCCAGCAGCGGGAACAGCCTCAATAACTATGGCTACACCTTC.

This clone was detected only a few times. The chain uses TRBV28 and TRBJ1-1, with D perhaps matching TRBD1 (5 bases). Looked up from germline, CDR1 is MDHEN and CDR2 is SYDVKM. V lost 6 bases and J 5 bases, leaving 10 bases between the germline ends. The CDR3 is 12 residues long. The CDR3 spells CASRLGGTEAFF. The CDR3 region has the DNA TGTGCCAGCAGGCTCGGGGGGACTGAAGCTTTCTTT.

The chain recombines TRBV5-6 with TRBJ2-1; possible D gene TRBD1, 7 bases. Trimming stripped 0 bases from V and 2 bases from J, with 12 bases between. Germline CDR1 SGHDT, CDR2 YYEEEE. The CDR3 extends over 16 amino acids. CDR3 DNA: TGTGCCAGCAGCTTGGGTGGAGGGGGCGCCTACAATGAGCAGTTCTTC. This encodes CASSLGGGGAYNEQFF.

The chain recombines TRBV11-2 with TRBJ2-3; TRBD2 is a possible D gene (5 bases). Per germline, CDR1 SGHAT and CDR2 FQNNGV. V shed 1 base and J shed 0 bases, with 11 bases lying between them. CDR3 length equals 16 residues. CDR3: CASSLGGGPSTDTQYF. The CDR3 nucleotides read TGTGCCAGCAGCTTAGGAGGCGGGCCTAGCACAGATACGCAGTATTTT. Together with reference TRBV11-2 and TRBJ2-3, the CDR3 gives the full variable domain: EAGVAQSPRYKIIEKRQSVAFWCNPISGHATLYWYQQILGQGPKLLIQFQNNGVVDDSQLPKDRFSAERLKGVDSTLKIQPAKLEDSAVYLCASSLGGGPSTDTQYFGPGTRLTVL.

The chain links TRBV7-6 to TRBJ1-6; D is uncertain. This CDR3 has 14 amino acids. CDR1 and CDR2 from the germline V gene are SGHVS and FNYEAQ. V lost 2 bases and J 1 base, leaving 3 bases between the germline ends. The CDR3 protein is CASSLQSYNSPLHF. CDR3 DNA sequence: TGTGCCAGCAGCTTACAGTCCTATAATTCACCCCTCCACTTT.

The V call is TRBV28, the J call TRBJ1-3; D unclear. Germline V CDR1 and CDR2: MDHEN, SYDVKM. V gave up 6 bases and J gave up 2 bases, with 14 bases separating them. The CDR3 consists of 15 residues. For the CDR3, the DNA is TGTGCCAGCAGGGCTTCTTTAGGAGCTGGAAACACCATATATTTT. It encodes CASRASLGAGNTIYF.

CDR3 amino acids: CASSSPRVEGEKLFF. CDR3 in DNA: TGTGCCAGCAGCTCTCCCAGGGTTGAAGGAGAAAAACTGTTTTTT. V and J are TRBV7-9 and TRBJ1-4; D might be TRBD1 (5 bases). Germline V lookup: CDR1 SEHNR, CDR2 FQNEAQ (reference sequence). The germline V and J ends were trimmed by 4 bases and 8 bases, with 17 bases remaining between them. The CDR3 loop spans 15 amino acids.

This sequence joins TRBV28 and TRBJ2-5, with 11 bases that match TRBD2. The germline CDR1 and CDR2 sequences are MDHEN and SYDVKM. V was clipped by 7 bases and J by 9 bases; unmatched bases: 16. CDR3 length: 16 residues. The CDR3 coding sequence is TGTGCCAGCATGACCGGTAGCGGACTAGCGGGCCGGGCCCAGTACTTC. Amino acid sequence: CASMTGSGLAGRAQYF.

The V and J genes are TRBV7-9 and TRBJ2-1, with 8 bases fitting TRBD2. There are 15 residues in the CDR3. V lost 2 bases and J lost 5; bases outside the gene matches: 5. Germline CDR1 and CDR2: SEHNR and FQNEAQ (reference sequence). The CDR3 bases are TGTGCCAGCAGCTTAAGAAGCGGGAGACACAATGAGCAGTTCTTC. Residues: CASSLRSGRHNEQFF.

V and J are TRBV30 and TRBJ2-7; 8 positions match TRBD1. Germline lookup yields CDR1 GTSNPN and CDR2 SVGIG (reference sequence). There are 13 residues in the CDR3. Trimming removed 4 bases from V and 3 bases from J; junction bases left unmatched: 5. The CDR3 spells CAWKLQGVYEQYF. CDR3 DNA: TGTGCCTGGAAATTACAGGGGGTCTACGAGCAGTACTTC. The whole variable domain, filled in from reference TRBV30 and TRBJ2-7, reads SQTIHQWPATLVQPVGSPLSLECTVEGTSNPNLYWYRQAAGRGLQLLFYSVGIGQISSEVPQNLSASRPQDRQFILSSKKLLLSDSGFYLCAWKLQGVYEQYFGPGTRLTVT.

This clone was seen only a few times. The rearrangement uses TRBV5-1 and TRBJ2-7, with D possibly being TRBD2 (5 bases). Germline CDR1 SGHRS, CDR2 YFSETQ. CDR3 length: 16 residues. V was trimmed by 3 bases and J by 0 bases, leaving 16 bases between them. CDR3 DNA sequence: TGCGCCAGCAGCTATGTATCCAGCGGATACTCCTACGAGCAGTACTTC. This codes for CASSYVSSGYSYEQYF.

V is TRBV6-4 and J is TRBJ2-5; 10 nucleotides match TRBD2. The CDR3 runs to 15 residues. Trimming at V came to 3 bases and at J to 5 bases, leaving 6 bases not matched to a gene. Germline CDR1 and CDR2: MRHNA and SNTAGT. Written as DNA, the CDR3 is TGTGCCAGCAGTGAGGCTAGCGGGAGCCCTGAGACCCAGTACTTC. Translation: CASSEASGSPETQYF.

V gene TRBV2 combines with J gene TRBJ2-1, with unresolved D. The CDR3 totals 16 residues. Trimming shortened V by 1 base and J by 0 bases, and 10 bases separated the two germline ends. Germline V gives CDR1 SNHLY, CDR2 FYNNEI. CDR3 sequence: CASSEEAAASYNEQFF. In nucleotides, the CDR3 is TGTGCCAGCAGTGAAGAGGCGGCGGCCTCCTACAATGAGCAGTTCTTC.

J is TRBJ2-4 and V is TRBV4-2; D unclear. CDR1 is LGHNA, CDR2 YNFKEQ, per germline. CDR3 length equals 15 residues. The germline V and J ends were trimmed by 4 bases and 0 bases, with 10 bases remaining between them. CDR3 DNA: TGTGCCAGCAGCCCCCACCCGGTAGCCAAAAACATTCAGTACTTC. Its protein product is CASSPHPVAKNIQYF.

V gene TRBV28 combines with J gene TRBJ1-2, with 7 bases aligning to TRBD1. The CDR3 contains 13 residues. Germline V gene data show CDR1 as MDHEN and CDR2 as SYDVKM. V dropped 1 base and J dropped 8; count of bases not matched to a gene: 4. The CDR3 reads CASSLLDRDGYTF. The CDR3 DNA is TGTGCCAGCAGTTTATTAGACAGGGACGGCTACACCTTC.

The chain is built from TRBV6-1 and TRBJ1-1; D is ambiguous. Germline lookup yields CDR1 MNHNS and CDR2 SASEGT. This CDR3 region has 14 residues. Trimming pared 6 bases from V and 5 bases from J, leaving 16 bases between. The CDR3 region has the DNA TGTGCCAGCAGGCCCAGACACTCGGGGACTGAAGCTTTCTTT. Its protein is CASRPRHSGTEAFF.

This clone occurred once. V and J are TRBV11-2 and TRBJ2-4; D uncertain. V lost 3 bases and J 1 base, leaving 16 bases between the germline ends. The CDR3 extends over 17 amino acids. Germline-derived CDR1 and CDR2 are SGHAT and FQNNGV. The CDR3 reads CASSFDESHGAKNIQYF. CDR3 in DNA: TGTGCCAGCAGCTTTGACGAGAGCCACGGGGCCAAAAACATTCAGTACTTC.

The chain employs TRBV6-6 and TRBJ2-5; D is perhaps TRBD2 (5 bases). The V and J ends lost 2 bases and 2 bases respectively, with 12 bases between them. Germline CDR1 is MNHNY and CDR2 is SVGAGI (reference sequence). The CDR3 is 15 amino acids. The CDR3 region has the DNA TGTGCCAGCAGTTACCCCGGACTGAAACAAGAGACCCAGTACTTC. Its translation: CASSYPGLKQETQYF.